In its sample, the clone carrying this T cell receptor beta chain was seen once. This specimen comes from a study of blood T cell repertoires in COVID-19. Overall study: COVID-19 samples collected from the United States, Italy and Spain covered acute and convalescent phases. T cells, B-cell-depleted T cells, or PBMCs supplied cDNA or gDNA.

Study processing details: Nucleated cell number was recorded as an estimate derived from reference gene primer amplification. TCRdb keeps only in-frame clones here, not all; method: immunoSEQ multiplex PCR. D and trimming come from the DNA, and the V and J calls and clone size come from that table. The sample has some 31,000 clones; approximately 85% are singletons. The sample consisted of peripheral blood. The TCR originated in an elderly man with active COVID-19.

The CDR3 is CASSGRQGLSYNEQFF. The CDR3 nucleotides read TGCGCCAGCAGCGGTAGACAGGGACTTTCCTACAATGAGCAGTTCTTC. The V gene is TRBV5-1, the J gene TRBJ2-1; D perhaps matches TRBD1 (7 bases). V lost 4 bases to trimming and J lost 1 base, with 15 bases between them. Germline V lookup: CDR1 SGHRS, CDR2 YFSETQ. The CDR3 totals 16 residues.